This entry describes one T cell receptor beta chain. What it binds is not known. The study separated CD4+ cells into CD45RA+ naive and CD45RA-negative memory subsets. Germline loops: CDR1 MGHDK, CDR2 SYGVNS. The germline V and J ends were trimmed by 3 bases and 4 bases, with 19 bases remaining between them. This CDR3 contains 17 residues. This sample stems from a study of shared clonotypes between healthy human individuals. Broader study findings: Generally, estimated richness proved larger in naive subsets than it did in memory subsets.

Per the study methods: There were no quality scores in the junction-only immunoSEQ sequences, so filtering differed. Some clones are missing from TCRdb's copy, which holds only in-frame ones; the method was immunoSEQ multiplex PCR. V, J and clone size derive from that table, while D and trimming were established from the DNA sequence. The sample yields under 1,100,000 clones, around three quarters seen once. The sequence derives from a man younger than 35 in good health. Some clones in this sample may be carry-over from other donors' samples. Source material: memory CD4+ T cells from PBMCs. Subset indicated: CD45RA-negative fraction. V and J are TRBV25-1 and TRBJ2-1, with D tentatively TRBD2 (5 bases). CDR3 in DNA: TGTGCCAGCAGTGAGAGGAGGACTCAGATCCTTTACAATGAGCAGTTCTTC. It is translated as CASSERRTQILYNEQFF.